This TCR beta chain comes out of a study of control samples from healthy donors and cancer patients. Germline V gives CDR1 MNHEY, CDR2 SVGAGI. V lost 6 bases and J lost 7; bases outside the gene matches: 2. The CDR3 runs 11 residues. Only in-frame clones appear in the TCRdb table, and some are missing; sequencing was by immunoSEQ multiplex PCR. The top ten hold about 2.1% of the sample, which has around 71,000 clones, more than 70% seen once. This clone has only one observation. V usage is TRBV6-5 and J usage is TRBJ2-5, with 7 bases fitting TRBD1. The receptor comes from a woman aged 45-65 years with head and neck cancer. Source material: PBMCs. CDR3 DNA: TGTGCCAGCAGAACAGGGGCGACCCAGTACTTC. It codes for CASRTGATQYF.